The 9 T cell receptor beta chains below come from one sample, sequenced in a study of T-cell memory formation after mild COVID-19. TCRdb used MiXCR to reprocess the 5' RACE reads, holding one entry per CDR3 protein. The repertoire has approximately 450,000 distinct CDR3 sequences, about 18% of them found once; the top ten carry roughly 12%. Sequenced sample: PBMCs or a T cell subset sorted from them (not recorded which). The receptors originated from an adult woman who had mild COVID-19 (a few samples of this study predate the infection). Cell type and time point are not known.

This clonotype has more than one count but fewer than ten. V usage is TRBV7-8 and J usage is TRBJ1-5; the D is unclear. Trimming cost V 1 base and J 5 bases, with 12 bases left between them. The CDR3 totals 15 residues. Germline CDR1 reads SGHVS; CDR2 reads FQNEAQ. The CDR3 region has the DNA TGTGCCAGCAGCTTAGGGCGGAGGCCTGATCAGCCCCAGCATTTT. Protein product: CASSLGRRPDQPQHF.

The rearrangement uses TRBV11-2 and TRBJ2-7; unclear D gene. CDR3 length equals 12 residues. Germline V lookup: CDR1 SGHAT, CDR2 FQNNGV. The germline V and J ends were trimmed by 0 bases and 7 bases, with 7 bases remaining between them. Written as DNA, the CDR3 is TGTGCCAGCAGCTTAGATCCCGGTGAGCAGTACTTC. Amino acids: CASSLDPGEQYF.

In its sample, this clonotype was seen many times. The genes are TRBV5-1 and TRBJ2-7; 8 positions match TRBD2. With 0 bases clipped from V and 1 base from J, the junction kept 3 bases outside the gene matches. CDR3 length: 15 amino acids. Germline CDR1 reads SGHRS; CDR2 reads YFSETQ. The CDR3 coding sequence is TGCGCCAGCAGCTTGGTAGCGGGGTCATCCTACGAGCAGTACTTC. It encodes CASSLVAGSSYEQYF.

The table lists this clonotype with a few counts. The chain couples TRBV12-3 or TRBV12-4 to TRBJ2-1; D remains unclear. Trimming stripped 6 bases from V and 5 bases from J, with 11 bases between. The CDR3 runs to 13 residues. In DNA form, the CDR3 reads TGTGCCAGCAGGAGGACCACTGACAATGAGCAGTTCTTC. Translated: CASRRTTDNEQFF.

This clonotype was counted between two and nine times. This sequence joins TRBV7-3 and TRBJ2-3, with D possibly being TRBD1 or TRBD2 (6 bases each). The germline V gene encodes CDR1 SGHTA and CDR2 FQGTGA. V was shortened by 2 bases and J by 4 bases, with 16 bases between the two germline ends. The CDR3 runs to 16 residues. CDR3 sequence (DNA): TGTGCCAGCAGCTTACGCCCCGGGGGCGGGGCAGATACGCAGTATTTT. It translates to CASSLRPGGGADTQYF.

The chain combines TRBV10-3 with TRBJ2-1; 13 bases map to TRBD2. J lost 6 bases, V lost 6 bases, and 2 bases had no gene match. CDR3 length equals 14 residues. Per germline, CDR1 ENHRY and CDR2 SYGVKD. The CDR3 DNA sequence: TGTGCCATCAGCCGGACTAGCGGGAGCAATGAGCAGTTCTTC. It specifies CAISRTSGSNEQFF.

This clonotype has a handful of counts. The chain couples TRBV5-1 to TRBJ1-5; TRBD1 matches at 10 bases. This CDR3 region has 15 residues. Germline CDR1 SGHRS, CDR2 YFSETQ. Unmatched junction bases numbered 6, after V lost 4 bases and J lost 5 bases. CDR3 bases: TGCGCCAGCAGCCTACGGACAGGGGGGGATCAGCCCCAGCATTTT. It yields the protein CASSLRTGGDQPQHF.

V and J are TRBV15 and TRBJ2-7; 9 positions match TRBD1. The V gene's germline CDR1 is LNHNV and CDR2 YYDKDF (reference sequence). V dropped 5 bases and J dropped 5; count of bases not matched to a gene: 7. The CDR3 is 14 amino acids. CDR3 in DNA: TGTGCCACCAGCGGGGGGGGGGACAGGGACGAGCAGTACTTC. Its translation is CATSGGGDRDEQYF.

This clonotype came up once. V usage is TRBV3-1 and J usage is TRBJ1-3; no firm D call. The CDR3 covers 16 residues. Germline CDR1 is LGHDT and CDR2 is YNNKEL (reference sequence). The germline V and J ends were trimmed by 2 bases and 4 bases, with 15 bases remaining between them. The CDR3 nucleotides are TGTGCCAGCAGCCAAACTGGGAGCTCAAAAGGAAACACCATATATTTT. It translates to CASSQTGSSKGNTIYF.